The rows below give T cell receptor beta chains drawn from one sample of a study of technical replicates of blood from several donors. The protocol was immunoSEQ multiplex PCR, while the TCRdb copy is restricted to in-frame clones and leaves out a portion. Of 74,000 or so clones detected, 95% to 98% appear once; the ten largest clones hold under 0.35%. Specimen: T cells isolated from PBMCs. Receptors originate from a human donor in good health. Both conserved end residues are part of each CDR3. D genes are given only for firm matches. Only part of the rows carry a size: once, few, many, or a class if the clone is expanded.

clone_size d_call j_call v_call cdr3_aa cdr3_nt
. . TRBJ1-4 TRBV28 CASSLTALNEKLFF TGTGCCAGCAGTTTGACAGCACTGAATGAAAAACTGTTTTTT
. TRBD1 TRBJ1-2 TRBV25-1 CASSDQGQGGLRDGYTF TGTGCCAGCAGTGATCAGGGACAGGGAGGGTTAAGGGATGGCTACACCTTC
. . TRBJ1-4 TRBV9 CASSVNRVANEKLFF TGTGCCAGCAGCGTTAACAGGGTAGCTAATGAAAAACTGTTTTTT
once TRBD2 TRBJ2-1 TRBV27 CASSLTSGRALEQFF TGTGCCAGCAGCTTAACTAGCGGGAGGGCCCTGGAGCAGTTCTTC
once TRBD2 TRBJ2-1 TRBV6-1 CASSPVIGRDNEQFF TGTGCCAGCAGCCCCGTCATAGGGAGGGACAATGAGCAGTTCTTC
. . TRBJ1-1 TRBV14 CASSPGFTEAFF TGTGCCAGCAGCCCCGGTTTCACTGAAGCTTTCTTT
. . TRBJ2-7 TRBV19 CASSTGRYSPYEQYF TGTGCCAGTAGTACCGGCCGGTACAGTCCCTACGAGCAGTACTTC
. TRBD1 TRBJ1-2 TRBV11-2 CASSSAGGNYGYTF TGTGCCAGCAGCTCCGCAGGGGGCAACTATGGCTACACCTTC
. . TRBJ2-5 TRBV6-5 CASSYSEGETQYF TGTGCCAGCAGTTACTCGGAGGGGGAGACCCAGTACTTC
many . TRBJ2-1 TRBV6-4 CASSDRWLDEQFF TGTGCCAGCAGTGACAGGTGGCTAGATGAGCAGTTCTTC
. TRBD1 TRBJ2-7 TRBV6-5 CASSNRDRWDYEQYF TGTGCCAGCAGTAACAGGGACAGGTGGGACTACGAGCAGTACTTC
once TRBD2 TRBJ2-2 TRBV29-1 CSVERGEGGELFF TGCAGCGTTGAACGGGGGGAGGGCGGGGAGCTGTTTTTT
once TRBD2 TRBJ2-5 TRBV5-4 CASSLEPGGPVGETQYF TGTGCCAGCAGCTTGGAGCCGGGAGGGCCGGTTGGAGAGACCCAGTACTTC
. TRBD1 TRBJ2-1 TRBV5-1 CASSEGTGYYNEQFF TGCGCCAGCAGTGAGGGGACAGGCTATTACAATGAGCAGTTCTTC
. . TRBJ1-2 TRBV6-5 CASSYADSRNYGYTF TGTGCCAGCAGTTACGCGGACAGCCGTAACTATGGCTACACCTTC
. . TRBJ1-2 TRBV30 CAWSVNGANGYTF TGTGCCTGGAGTGTAAATGGGGCAAATGGCTACACCTTC
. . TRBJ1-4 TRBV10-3 CAIRTEKLFF TGTGCCATCAGGACAGAAAAACTGTTTTTT
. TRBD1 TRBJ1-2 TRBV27 CASSLGGQKYGYTF TGTGCCAGCAGTTTAGGGGGACAGAAGTATGGCTACACCTTC
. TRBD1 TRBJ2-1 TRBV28 CASSFYRGTYNEQFF TGTGCCAGCAGTTTTTACAGGGGGACCTACAATGAGCAGTTCTTC
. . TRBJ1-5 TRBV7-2 CASSLARNQPQHF TGTGCCAGCAGCTTAGCACGGAATCAGCCCCAGCATTTT
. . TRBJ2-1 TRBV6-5 CASSYSWGEGQNEQFF TGTGCCAGCAGTTACTCATGGGGAGAGGGTCAAAATGAGCAGTTCTTC
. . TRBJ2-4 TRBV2 CASSERGFTKNIQYF TGTGCCAGCAGTGAAAGAGGCTTTACCAAAAACATTCAGTACTTC
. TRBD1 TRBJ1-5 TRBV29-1 CSVTGVAGGDPQHF TGCAGCGTGACAGGGGTCGCCGGCGGGGACCCCCAGCATTTT
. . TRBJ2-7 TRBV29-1 CSVENLGGREQYF TGCAGCGTTGAAAATTTGGGTGGGAGGGAGCAGTACTTC
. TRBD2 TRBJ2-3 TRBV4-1 CASSKIAGQTTDTQYF TGCGCCAGCAGCAAGATAGCGGGACAAACCACAGATACGCAGTATTTT
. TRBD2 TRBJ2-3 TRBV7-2 CASSPVHGGRIVDTQYF TGTGCCAGCAGCCCCGTACATGGCGGGAGAATCGTAGATACGCAGTATTTT
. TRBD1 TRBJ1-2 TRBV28 CASMDGTGFYGYTF TGTGCCAGCATGGACGGGACAGGTTTTTATGGCTACACCTTC
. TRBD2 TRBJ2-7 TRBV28 CASSFRLAGVAEQYF TGTGCCAGCAGTTTTAGACTAGCGGGAGTAGCCGAGCAGTACTTC